The 15 T cell receptor beta chains below were found in one sample sequenced in a study of T cells expressing NK-cell markers. TCRdb reprocessed the 5' RACE reads, with one entry per CDR3 protein and no DNA. Recorded for this sample: around 550,000 distinct CDR3 sequences. The sequenced sample consisted of blood T cells: a sorted CD56 or NKG2C T cell subset, CD4+ or CD8+ T cells, or bulk PBMC T cells (not recorded which). These receptors originate from a man between 18 and 35 years old in good health.

The chain joins TRBV30 to TRBJ1-5. The CDR3 loop spans 14 amino acids. The germline CDR1 and CDR2 sequences are GTSNPN and SVGIG (reference sequence). The chain's CDR3 is CAWSGDWDNQPQHF.

V and J are TRBV12-3 or TRBV12-4 and TRBJ1-2; absent DNA, TCRdb's TRBD1 call cannot be checked. This CDR3 comprises 13 residues. CDR3 sequence reads: CASSTDRVLGYTF.

This rearrangement joins TRBV20-1 to TRBJ1-1. The CDR3 is 15 amino acids. Germline V lookup: CDR1 DFQATT, CDR2 SNEGSKA (reference sequence). The CDR3 here is CSATDLLRMNTEAFF.

This sequence joins TRBV5-1 and TRBJ2-5; TCRdb calls TRBD2, which cannot be checked without DNA. CDR1 SGHRS and CDR2 YFSETQ come from the germline V gene. The CDR3 totals 14 residues. This CDR3 reads CASSAATSGETQYF.

The V and J genes are TRBV25-1 and TRBJ1-1. CDR1 is MGHDK and CDR2 is SYGVNS in the germline V gene. The CDR3 has 12 amino acids. The CDR3 region is CASQGRSDEAFF. Full variable domain (rest looked up from reference TRBV25-1 and TRBJ1-1): EADIYQTPRYLVIGTGKKITLECSQTMGHDKMYWYQQDPGMELHLIHYSYGVNSTEKGDLSSESTVSRIRTEHFPLTLESARPSHTSQYLCASQGRSDEAFFGQGTRLTVV.

The V gene is TRBV27, the J gene TRBJ2-1; TCRdb lists TRBD1, though no DNA is available to test this call. CDR3 length: 13 residues. Germline lookup yields CDR1 MNHEY and CDR2 SMNVEV (reference sequence). This CDR3 is CASSLGVLGEQFF.

This rearrangement joins TRBV12-3 or TRBV12-4 to TRBJ1-5; as DNA is missing, the TRBD1 call by TCRdb cannot be tested. The CDR3 runs to 16 residues. CDR3 amino acids: CASNKGGQGARQPQHF.

This chain joins TRBV5-1 and TRBJ2-3; the TCRdb call, TRBD1, lacks DNA for checking. Germline CDR1 reads SGHRS; CDR2 reads YFSETQ. The CDR3 is made up of 17 amino acids. CDR3: CASSHGLGTGRTDTQYF. Looking up the rest from reference TRBV5-1 and TRBJ2-3 gives the full variable domain: KAGVTQTPRYLIKTRGQQVTLSCSPISGHRSVSWYQQTPGQGLQFLFEYFSETQRNKGNFPGRFSGRQFSNSRSEMNVSTLELGDSALYLCASSHGLGTGRTDTQYFGPGTRLTVL.

The chain employs TRBV12-3 or TRBV12-4 and TRBJ2-3. The CDR3 spans 14 residues. The CDR3 loop reads CASSFRAYTDTQYF.

The chain couples TRBV2 to TRBJ2-1; TCRdb calls TRBD2, which cannot be checked without DNA. The CDR3 is 15 amino acids. Germline CDR1 reads SNHLY; CDR2 reads FYNNEI. CDR3 in amino acids: CASNPGLATNNEQFF.

The chain employs TRBV10-3 and TRBJ2-1; TCRdb proposes TRBD1, but this gene call is untestable without DNA. The CDR3 length is 17 residues. The germline V gene has CDR1 ENHRY and CDR2 SYGVKD. The CDR3 is CAISGDLKRSSYNEQFF.

The chain has TRBV20-1 and TRBJ2-7; TCRdb lists TRBD2, though no DNA is available to test this call. CDR3 length: 11 residues. Germline V lookup: CDR1 DFQATT, CDR2 SNEGSKA (reference sequence). The CDR3 sequence is CSARAQRGQYF.

The chain is built from TRBV7-2 and TRBJ2-1; as DNA is missing, the TRBD1 call by TCRdb cannot be tested. Germline V gene sequence: CDR1 SGHTA, CDR2 FQGNSA. The CDR3 consists of 15 residues. The CDR3: CASSLTGTAYNEQFF. Using reference TRBV7-2 and TRBJ2-1 for the parts outside the CDR3, the full variable domain is GAGVSQSPSNKVTEKGKDVELRCDPISGHTALYWYRQSLGQGLEFLIYFQGNSAPDKSGLPSDRFSAERTGGSVSTLTIQRTQQEDSAVYLCASSLTGTAYNEQFFGPGTRLTVL.

The rearrangement joins TRBV6-6 to TRBJ2-7; lacking DNA, the TRBD2 call made by TCRdb goes unchecked. The CDR3 is 12 amino acids. The germline CDR1 and CDR2 sequences are MNHNY and SVGAGI (reference sequence). The CDR3 sequence is CASSSREFEQYF.

V usage is TRBV27 and J usage is TRBJ2-3. This CDR3 region has 13 residues. Germline V gives CDR1 MNHEY, CDR2 SMNVEV (reference sequence). The CDR3 is CASSFLGTDTQYF.